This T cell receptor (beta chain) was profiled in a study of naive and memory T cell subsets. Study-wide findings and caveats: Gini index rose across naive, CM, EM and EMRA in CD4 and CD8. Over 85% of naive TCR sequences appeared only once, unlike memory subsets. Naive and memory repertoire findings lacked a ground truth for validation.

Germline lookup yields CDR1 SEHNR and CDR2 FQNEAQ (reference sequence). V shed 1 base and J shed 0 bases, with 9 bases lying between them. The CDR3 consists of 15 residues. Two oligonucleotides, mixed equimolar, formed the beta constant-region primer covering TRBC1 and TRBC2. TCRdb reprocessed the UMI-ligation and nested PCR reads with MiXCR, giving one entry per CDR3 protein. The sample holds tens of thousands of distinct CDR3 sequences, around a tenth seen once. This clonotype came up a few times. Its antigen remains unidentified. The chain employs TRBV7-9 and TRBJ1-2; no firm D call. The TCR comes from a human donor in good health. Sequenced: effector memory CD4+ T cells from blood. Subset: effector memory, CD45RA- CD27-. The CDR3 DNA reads TGTGCCAGCAGCTTAGGGGCGGGAGCTAACTATGGCTACACCTTC. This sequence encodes CASSLGAGANYGYTF. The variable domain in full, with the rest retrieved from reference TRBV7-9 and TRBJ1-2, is DTGVSQNPRHKITKRGQNVTFRCDPISEHNRLYWYRQTLGQGPEFLTYFQNEAQLEKSRLLSDRFSAERPKGSFSTLEIQRTEQGDSAMYLCASSLGAGANYGYTFGSGTRLTVV.